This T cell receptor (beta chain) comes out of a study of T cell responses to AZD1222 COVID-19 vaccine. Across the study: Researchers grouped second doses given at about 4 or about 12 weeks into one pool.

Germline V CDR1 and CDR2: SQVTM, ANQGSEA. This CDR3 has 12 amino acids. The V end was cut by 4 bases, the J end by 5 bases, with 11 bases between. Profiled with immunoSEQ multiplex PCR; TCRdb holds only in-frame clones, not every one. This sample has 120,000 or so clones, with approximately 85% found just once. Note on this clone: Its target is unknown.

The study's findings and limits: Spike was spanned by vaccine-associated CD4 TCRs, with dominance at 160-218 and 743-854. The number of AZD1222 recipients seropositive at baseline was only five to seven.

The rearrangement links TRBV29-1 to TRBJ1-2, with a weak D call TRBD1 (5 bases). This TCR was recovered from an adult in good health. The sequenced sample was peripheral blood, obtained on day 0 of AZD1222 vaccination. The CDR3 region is CSVAVGAYGYTF. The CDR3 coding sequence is TGCAGCGTTGCGGTCGGGGCTTATGGCTACACCTTC.